This is a list of T cell receptor beta chains from one sample in a study of CD8 T cells in ankylosing spondylitis. From the 5' RACE reads, TCRdb called clonotypes with MiXCR, one entry per CDR3 protein. Of roughly 100,000 distinct CDR3 sequences in the sample, approximately 25% were seen once. Sequencing used synovial fluid, either unsorted or a sorted T cell fraction (not recorded which). These receptors all come from a male donor with ankylosing spondylitis. The CDR3 runs from the conserved cysteine through the conserved F or W. Fields, in order: V gene, D gene, clone size, J gene, CDR3 protein, CDR3 DNA. D genes are given only for firm matches. Expanded clones are given a class, and other clones once, few, many or no size at all.

>TRBV2|TRBD1|.|TRBJ2-7
CASSGDSRSSYEQYF
TGTGCCAGCAGTGGGGACAGCCGAAGCTCCTACGAGCAGTACTTC
>TRBV2|TRBD1|few|TRBJ1-1
CASPNRGDTEAFF
TGTGCCAGTCCAAACAGGGGGGATACTGAAGCTTTCTTT
>TRBV27|.|.|TRBJ2-6
CASTRVGANVLTF
TGTGCCAGCACACGGGTCGGGGCCAACGTCCTGACTTTC
>TRBV3-1|.|few|TRBJ1-1
CASSQGRWGFTEAFF
TGTGCCAGCAGCCAAGGAAGATGGGGATTCACTGAAGCTTTCTTT
>TRBV7-8|.|few|TRBJ1-6
CASMSFSSYNSPLHF
TGTGCCAGCATGAGCTTTAGCTCCTATAATTCACCCCTCCACTTT
>TRBV7-9|TRBD2|few|TRBJ2-3
CASRPTSGRASTDTQYF
TGTGCCAGCAGACCAACTAGCGGGAGGGCCTCGACAGATACGCAGTATTTT
>TRBV20-1|.|few|TRBJ2-3
CSARDQRFTDTQYF
TGCAGTGCTAGAGACCAGCGGTTCACAGATACGCAGTATTTT
>TRBV12-3/TRBV12-4|.|.|TRBJ1-1
CASSPNPRWGLGAEAFF
TGTGCCAGCAGCCCTAACCCACGGTGGGGGCTCGGGGCTGAAGCTTTCTTT
>TRBV12-3/TRBV12-4|.|few|TRBJ1-4
CASSLGTGLINEKLFF
TGTGCCAGCAGTTTGGGAACAGGCCTAATTAATGAAAAACTGTTTTTT
>TRBV12-3/TRBV12-4|.|.|TRBJ2-3
CASSFRLASTDTQYF
TGTGCCAGCAGTTTTCGGCTAGCCAGCACAGATACGCAGTATTTT
>TRBV14|.|.|TRBJ2-3
CASSQLTFPDTQYF
TGTGCCAGCAGCCAACTGACTTTCCCAGATACGCAGTATTTT
>TRBV4-2|TRBD1|.|TRBJ1-1
CASSLARDRAGGTEAFF
TGTGCCAGCAGCCTCGCCAGGGACAGGGCGGGGGGCACTGAAGCTTTCTTT
>TRBV5-1|.|.|TRBJ2-1
CASSLAGTHDEQFF
TGCGCCAGCAGCTTGGCCGGGACCCATGATGAGCAGTTCTTC